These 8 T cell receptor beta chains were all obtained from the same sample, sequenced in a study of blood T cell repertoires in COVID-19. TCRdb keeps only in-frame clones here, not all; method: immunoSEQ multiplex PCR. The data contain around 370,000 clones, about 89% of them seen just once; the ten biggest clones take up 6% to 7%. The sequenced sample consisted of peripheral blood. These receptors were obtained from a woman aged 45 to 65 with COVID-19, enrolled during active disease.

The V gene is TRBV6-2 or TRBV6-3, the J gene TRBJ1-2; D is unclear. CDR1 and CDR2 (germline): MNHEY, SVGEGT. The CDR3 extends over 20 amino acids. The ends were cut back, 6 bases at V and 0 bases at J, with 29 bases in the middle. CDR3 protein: CASSGGPRSSSTASNYGYTF. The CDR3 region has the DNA TGTGCCAGCAGCGGAGGCCCACGGTCATCGTCAACGGCTTCTAACTATGGCTACACCTTC.

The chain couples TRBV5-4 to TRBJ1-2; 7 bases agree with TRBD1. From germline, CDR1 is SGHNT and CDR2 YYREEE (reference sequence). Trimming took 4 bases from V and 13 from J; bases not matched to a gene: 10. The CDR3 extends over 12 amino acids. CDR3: CASSTRQGSGTF. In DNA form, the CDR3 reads TGTGCCAGCAGCACCAGACAGGGAAGTGGCACCTTC.

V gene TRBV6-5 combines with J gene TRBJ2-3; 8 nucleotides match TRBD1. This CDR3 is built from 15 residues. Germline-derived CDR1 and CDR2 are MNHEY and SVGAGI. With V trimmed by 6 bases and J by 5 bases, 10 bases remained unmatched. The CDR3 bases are TGTGCCAGCAGCCAGGACAGGGTGGTAAGAGATACGCAGTATTTT. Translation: CASSQDRVVRDTQYF.

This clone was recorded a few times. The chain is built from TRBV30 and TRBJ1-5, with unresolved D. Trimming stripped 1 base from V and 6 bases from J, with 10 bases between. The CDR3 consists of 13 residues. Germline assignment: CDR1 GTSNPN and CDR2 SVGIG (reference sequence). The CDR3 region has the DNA TGTGCCTGGAGTGAAACAGCCTCTCAGCCCCAGCATTTT. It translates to CAWSETASQPQHF.

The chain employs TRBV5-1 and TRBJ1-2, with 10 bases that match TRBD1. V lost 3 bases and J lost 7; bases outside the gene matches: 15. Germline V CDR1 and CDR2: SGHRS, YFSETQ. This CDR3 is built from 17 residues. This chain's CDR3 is CASSSRDRGSRPFGYTF. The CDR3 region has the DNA TGCGCCAGCAGCTCCCGGGACAGGGGATCGCGGCCCTTTGGCTACACCTTC.

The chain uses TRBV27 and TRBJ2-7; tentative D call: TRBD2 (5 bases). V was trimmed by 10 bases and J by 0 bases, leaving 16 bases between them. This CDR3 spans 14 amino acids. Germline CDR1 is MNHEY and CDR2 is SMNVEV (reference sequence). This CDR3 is CATSRDGNSYEQYF. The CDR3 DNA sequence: TGTGCCACTTCCCGAGACGGGAACTCCTACGAGCAGTACTTC.

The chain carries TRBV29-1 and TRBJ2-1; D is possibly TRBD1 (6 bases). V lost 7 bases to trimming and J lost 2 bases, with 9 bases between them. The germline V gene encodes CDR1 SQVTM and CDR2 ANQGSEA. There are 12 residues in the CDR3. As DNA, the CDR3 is TGCAGCGCGCGACAGGCCTACAATGAGCAGTTCTTC. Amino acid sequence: CSARQAYNEQFF.

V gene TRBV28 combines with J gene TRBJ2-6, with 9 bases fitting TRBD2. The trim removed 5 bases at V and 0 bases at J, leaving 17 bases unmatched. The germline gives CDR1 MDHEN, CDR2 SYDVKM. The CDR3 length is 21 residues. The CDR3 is CASSAGGLRPGQSSGANVLTF. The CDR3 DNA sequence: TGTGCCAGCAGTGCGGGGGGGCTCCGACCGGGACAGAGCTCTGGGGCCAACGTCCTGACTTTC.